This TCR beta chain was identified during a study of blood T cell repertoires in COVID-19. Looking at the study overall: Acute and convalescent COVID-19 samples came from the United States, Italy and Spain. T cells, B-cell-depleted T cells, or PBMCs supplied cDNA or gDNA.

Per the authors' pipeline: Quantification of nucleated cells was approximated via reference gene primer amplification. Data came from immunoSEQ multiplex PCR; TCRdb stores just in-frame clones and leaves some out. Clone size and the V and J calls come from that table; the DNA yielded D and trimming. The table has some 83,000 clones, less than 90% seen once. The sample holds one count of this clone. The specimen sequenced was peripheral blood. The sequence came from a man aged 50 to 60 with acute or convalescent COVID-19.

The CDR3 DNA follows: TGTGCCAGCAGCTCCCCTTGGCCCCGTGGCATAGAGACCCAGTACTTC. This translates into CASSSPWPRGIETQYF. V is TRBV7-6 and J is TRBJ2-5; D unclear. With 4 bases removed from V and 4 bases from J, the gap between germline ends came to 19 bases. The CDR3 is made up of 16 amino acids. The germline V gene encodes CDR1 SGHVS and CDR2 FNYEAQ.